Listed below are T cell receptor beta chains from one sample, sequenced in a study of post-analysis software for immune sequencing data. TCRdb re-called the PCR reads with MiXCR, one entry per CDR3 protein. There are fewer than 850,000 distinct CDR3 sequences in the sample; about 45% occur only once, and 4.9% lies in the top ten. Source material: blood. The receptors come from a girl aged 5-17 years with multiple sclerosis. Each CDR3 is given with its conserved first and last residue.

v_call: TRBV7-3; j_call: TRBJ2-1; cdr3_aa: CASSRGSKGSNEQFF
v_call: TRBV3-1; j_call: TRBJ1-2; cdr3_aa: CASSRSGARYGYTF
v_call: TRBV10-3; j_call: TRBJ2-5; cdr3_aa: CAISEGSLQETQYF
v_call: TRBV7-9; j_call: TRBJ2-2; cdr3_aa: CASSFQGWNTGELFF
v_call: TRBV27; j_call: TRBJ2-3; cdr3_aa: CASSLGGYRDTQYF
v_call: TRBV4-2; j_call: TRBJ2-1; cdr3_aa: CASSPSRGTRENEQFF
v_call: TRBV6-1; j_call: TRBJ1-1; cdr3_aa: CATVSITEAFF
v_call: TRBV27; j_call: TRBJ1-2; cdr3_aa: CASRPRPSTPDNYGYTF
v_call: TRBV12-3/TRBV12-4; j_call: TRBJ2-1; cdr3_aa: CASTRALIYEQFF
v_call: TRBV7-8; j_call: TRBJ2-7; cdr3_aa: CASSPQTEYSEQYF
v_call: TRBV13; j_call: TRBJ1-1; cdr3_aa: CASSLGDARAFF
v_call: TRBV3-1; j_call: TRBJ2-5; cdr3_aa: CASSNAFSGRAQETQYF
v_call: TRBV10-3; j_call: TRBJ2-3; cdr3_aa: CAISGSQREGADTQYF
v_call: TRBV6-5; j_call: TRBJ1-2; cdr3_aa: CASRSTGEGGYGYTF
v_call: TRBV20-1; j_call: TRBJ2-1; cdr3_aa: CSARDGGGRLTSYNEQFF
v_call: TRBV14; j_call: TRBJ2-1; cdr3_aa: CASSQELQGADEQFF
v_call: TRBV11-2; j_call: TRBJ2-5; cdr3_aa: CASSPPLAGVKETQYF
v_call: TRBV28; j_call: TRBJ1-1; cdr3_aa: CASSLYQTTEAFF
v_call: TRBV29-1; j_call: TRBJ2-3; cdr3_aa: CSVRGQDGSTDTQYF
v_call: TRBV28; j_call: TRBJ1-2; cdr3_aa: CTSSPESPTYGYTF
v_call: TRBV29-1; j_call: TRBJ2-4; cdr3_aa: CSAGTSGEGEQYF
v_call: TRBV18; j_call: TRBJ2-3; cdr3_aa: CASSPPVRDTQYF
v_call: TRBV30; j_call: TRBJ1-2; cdr3_aa: CAWSAGDYTF
v_call: TRBV29-1; j_call: TRBJ2-1; cdr3_aa: CTVSSYNEQFF
v_call: TRBV20-1; j_call: TRBJ2-5; cdr3_aa: CSASLQETQYF
v_call: TRBV6-6; j_call: TRBJ1-4; cdr3_aa: CASSRQVEKLFF
v_call: TRBV5-1; j_call: TRBJ2-5; cdr3_aa: CASSLGLQGGQETQYF
v_call: TRBV7-2; j_call: TRBJ2-5; cdr3_aa: CASSLDTQTQYF
v_call: TRBV7-2; j_call: TRBJ1-5; cdr3_aa: CASKRGGGQPQHF
v_call: TRBV5-6; j_call: TRBJ2-3; cdr3_aa: CASTGDRGLGTQYF
v_call: TRBV5-8; j_call: -; cdr3_aa: CASRSGTAYYEQYF
v_call: TRBV15; j_call: TRBJ1-2; cdr3_aa: CATSSHPVAGEATNYGYTF
v_call: TRBV15; j_call: TRBJ2-5; cdr3_aa: CATSRIGPGTSGTQETQYF
v_call: TRBV3-1; j_call: TRBJ2-5; cdr3_aa: CASSPYPRDWGIQETQYF
v_call: TRBV27; j_call: TRBJ2-4; cdr3_aa: CASRRRQGLAKNIQYF
v_call: TRBV12-3/TRBV12-4; j_call: -; cdr3_aa: CASSSGLTQYF
v_call: TRBV20-1; j_call: TRBJ2-1; cdr3_aa: CSARADNYNEQFF
v_call: TRBV24-1; j_call: TRBJ2-3; cdr3_aa: CATSGGGRGDTQYF
v_call: TRBV28; j_call: TRBJ1-5; cdr3_aa: CASSPPIAAGANQPQHF
v_call: TRBV12-3/TRBV12-4; j_call: TRBJ2-7; cdr3_aa: CASSSGVGSYEQYF
v_call: TRBV12-3/TRBV12-4; j_call: TRBJ2-7; cdr3_aa: CASSTTNEQYF
v_call: TRBV7-9; j_call: TRBJ2-1; cdr3_aa: CASSPILAGNEQFF
v_call: TRBV12-3/TRBV12-4; j_call: TRBJ2-7; cdr3_aa: CASSTRDRPYEQYF
v_call: TRBV27; j_call: TRBJ2-2; cdr3_aa: CASRKSGAGELFF
v_call: TRBV7-8; j_call: TRBJ2-1; cdr3_aa: CASSLEGGVWDEQFF
v_call: TRBV24-1; j_call: TRBJ2-1; cdr3_aa: CATSGGLSIYNEQFF
v_call: TRBV27; j_call: TRBJ1-2; cdr3_aa: CASSTTANRADGYTF
v_call: TRBV4-3; j_call: TRBJ2-3; cdr3_aa: CASSLQGIYTDTQYF
v_call: TRBV28; j_call: TRBJ2-7; cdr3_aa: CASSGPGSPYEQYF
v_call: TRBV9; j_call: -; cdr3_aa: CASSAGGLAGEETQYF
v_call: TRBV5-5; j_call: TRBJ2-7; cdr3_aa: CASSLATGGGHEQYF
v_call: TRBV3-1; j_call: TRBJ1-1; cdr3_aa: CASSPQTGGYTEAFF
v_call: TRBV27; j_call: TRBJ1-2; cdr3_aa: CAKPRQGLYGYTF
v_call: TRBV20-1; j_call: TRBJ2-5; cdr3_aa: CSARDWGLAGRQETQYF
v_call: TRBV4-3; j_call: TRBJ1-1; cdr3_aa: CASSQDQGEGYRNTEAFF